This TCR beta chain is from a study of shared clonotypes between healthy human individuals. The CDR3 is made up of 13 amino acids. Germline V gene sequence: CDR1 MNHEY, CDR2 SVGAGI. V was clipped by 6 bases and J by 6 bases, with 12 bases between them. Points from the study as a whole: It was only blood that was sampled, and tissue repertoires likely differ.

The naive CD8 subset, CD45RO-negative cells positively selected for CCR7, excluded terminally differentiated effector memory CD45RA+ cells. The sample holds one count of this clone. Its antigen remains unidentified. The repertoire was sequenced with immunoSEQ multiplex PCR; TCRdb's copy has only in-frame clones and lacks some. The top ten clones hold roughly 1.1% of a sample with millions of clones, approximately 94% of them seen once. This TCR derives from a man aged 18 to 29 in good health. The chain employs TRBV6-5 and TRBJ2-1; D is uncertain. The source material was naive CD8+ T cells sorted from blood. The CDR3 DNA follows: TGTGCCAGCAGCTCCGGCCCAATCAATGAGCAGTTCTTC. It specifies CASSSGPINEQFF.